This T cell receptor (beta chain) was identified in a study of T cells expressing NK-cell markers. Looking at the study overall: Investigators obtained TCR beta repertoires from sorted CD3+CD56+NKG2C+, CD3+CD56+NKG2C- and CD3+CD56-NKG2C+ T cells.

From the 5' RACE reads, TCRdb lists one entry per CDR3 protein and no DNA. Found here are under 500,000 distinct CDR3 sequences; the top ten clones hold more than 7%. The CDR3 runs 11 residues. The germline gives CDR1 KGHSY, CDR2 FQNENV. The V gene is TRBV16, the J gene TRBJ1-2. The sample was blood T cells: a sorted CD56 or NKG2C T cell subset, CD4+ or CD8+ T cells, or bulk PBMC T cells (not recorded which). The source is a woman aged 18 to 75 in good health. This CDR3 reads CASSQAVGYTF. Combining the CDR3 with reference TRBV16 and TRBJ1-2 gives the whole variable domain GEEVAQTPKHLVRGEGQKAKLYCAPIKGHSYVFWYQQVLKNEFKFLISFQNENVFDETGMPKERFSAKCLPNSPCSLEIQATKLEDSAVYFCASSQAVGYTFGSGTRLTVV.